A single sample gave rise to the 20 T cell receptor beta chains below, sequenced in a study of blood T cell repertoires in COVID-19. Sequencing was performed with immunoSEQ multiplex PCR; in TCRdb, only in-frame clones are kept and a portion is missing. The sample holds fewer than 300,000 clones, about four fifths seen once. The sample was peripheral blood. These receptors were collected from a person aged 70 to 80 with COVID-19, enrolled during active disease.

The CDR3 loop reads CSAGRETQYF. The DNA of the CDR3 is TGCAGTGCTGGTAGAGAGACCCAGTACTTC. The chain carries TRBV20-1 and TRBJ2-5; no clear D gene. Per the germline V gene, CDR1 is DFQATT and CDR2 is SNEGSKA (reference sequence). Deletions cut 5 bases from V and 4 bases from J, with 5 bases between. This CDR3 contains 10 residues.

The CDR3 nucleotides are TGTGCCAGCAGTTTCACGACAGGGGGCTACGAGCAGTACTTC. Translated, it gives CASSFTTGGYEQYF. V and J are TRBV6-2 or TRBV6-3 and TRBJ2-7, with 9 bases aligning to TRBD1. In germline, CDR1 is MNHEY, CDR2 SVGEGT. This CDR3 region has 14 residues. V trimming: 4 bases; J trimming: 3 bases; junction bases outside the gene matches: 4.

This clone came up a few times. In DNA form, the CDR3 reads TGTGCCAGCAGCCGAGACAGTTTTAATTCACCCCTCCACTTT. Translating gives CASSRDSFNSPLHF. The chain uses TRBV5-4 and TRBJ1-6; the D gene is possibly TRBD1 (5 bases). The V and J ends lost 4 bases and 6 bases respectively, with 11 bases between them. Germline CDR1 SGHNT, CDR2 YYREEE (reference sequence). This CDR3 is built from 14 residues.

Written as DNA, the CDR3 is TGCGCCAGCAGCTTGGTAGGGGAAGCTAATGAAAAACTGTTTTTT. Protein sequence: CASSLVGEANEKLFF. The V call is TRBV5-1, the J call TRBJ1-4; a possible D gene is TRBD1 (5 bases). Germline CDR1 reads SGHRS; CDR2 reads YFSETQ. Trimming left V 0 bases short and J 3 bases short, with 9 bases between. The CDR3 runs 15 residues.

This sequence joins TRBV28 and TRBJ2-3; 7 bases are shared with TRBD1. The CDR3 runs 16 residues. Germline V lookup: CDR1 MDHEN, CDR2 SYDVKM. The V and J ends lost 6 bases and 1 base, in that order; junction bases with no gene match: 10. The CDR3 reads CASRTPTGSGTDTQYF. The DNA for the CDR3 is TGTGCCAGCAGGACCCCGACAGGGTCGGGCACAGATACGCAGTATTTT.

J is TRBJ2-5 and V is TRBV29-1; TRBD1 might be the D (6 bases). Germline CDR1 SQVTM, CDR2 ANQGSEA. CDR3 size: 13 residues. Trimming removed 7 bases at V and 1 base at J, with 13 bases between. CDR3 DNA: TGCAGCGCCGGCGGACAGCGCCAAGAGACCCAGTACTTC. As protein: CSAGGQRQETQYF.

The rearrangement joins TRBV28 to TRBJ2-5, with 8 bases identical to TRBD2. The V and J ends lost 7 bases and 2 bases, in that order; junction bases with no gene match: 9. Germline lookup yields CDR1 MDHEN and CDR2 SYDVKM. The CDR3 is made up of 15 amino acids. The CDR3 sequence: CASIQRGGSQETQYF. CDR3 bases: TGTGCCAGCATCCAACGGGGGGGCTCGCAAGAGACCCAGTACTTC.

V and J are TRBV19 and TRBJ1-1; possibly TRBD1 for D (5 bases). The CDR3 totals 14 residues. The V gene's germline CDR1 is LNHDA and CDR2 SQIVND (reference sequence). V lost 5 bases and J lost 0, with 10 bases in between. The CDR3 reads CASSVRVMNTEAFF. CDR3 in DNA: TGTGCCAGTAGTGTCAGGGTAATGAACACTGAAGCTTTCTTT.

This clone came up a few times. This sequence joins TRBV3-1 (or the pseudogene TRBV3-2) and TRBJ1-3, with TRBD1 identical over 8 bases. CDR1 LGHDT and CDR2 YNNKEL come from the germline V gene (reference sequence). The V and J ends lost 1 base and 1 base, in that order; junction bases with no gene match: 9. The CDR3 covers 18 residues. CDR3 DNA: TGTGCCAGCAGCCAAGCCCGCGGACAGGGCGCTTCTGGAAACACCATATATTTT. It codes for CASSQARGQGASGNTIYF.

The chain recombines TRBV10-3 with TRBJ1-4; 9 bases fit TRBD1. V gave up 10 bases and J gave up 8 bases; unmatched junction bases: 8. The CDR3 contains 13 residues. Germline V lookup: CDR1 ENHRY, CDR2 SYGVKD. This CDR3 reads CASRDRVGEKLFF. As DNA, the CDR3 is TGTGCCAGCCGGGACAGGGTGGGCGAAAAACTGTTTTTT.

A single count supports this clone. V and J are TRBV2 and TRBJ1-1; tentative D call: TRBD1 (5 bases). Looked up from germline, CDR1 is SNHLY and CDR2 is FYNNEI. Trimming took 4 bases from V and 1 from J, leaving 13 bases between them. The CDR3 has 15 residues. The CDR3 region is CASSGAGKENTEAFF. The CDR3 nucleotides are TGTGCCAGCAGTGGGGCAGGGAAGGAGAACACTGAAGCTTTCTTT.

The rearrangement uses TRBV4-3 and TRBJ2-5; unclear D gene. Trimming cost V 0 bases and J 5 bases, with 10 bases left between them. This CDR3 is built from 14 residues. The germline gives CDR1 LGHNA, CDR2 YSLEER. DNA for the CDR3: TGCGCCAGCAGCCAAGATCGGTCGTCGGAGACCCAGTACTTC. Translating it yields CASSQDRSSETQYF.

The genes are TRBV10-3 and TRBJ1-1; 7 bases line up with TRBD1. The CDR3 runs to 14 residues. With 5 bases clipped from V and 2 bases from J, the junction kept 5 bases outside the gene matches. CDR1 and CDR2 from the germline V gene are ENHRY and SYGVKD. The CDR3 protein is CAISQDRLNTEAFF. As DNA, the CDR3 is TGTGCCATCAGTCAGGACAGGCTCAACACTGAAGCTTTCTTT.

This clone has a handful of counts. The CDR3 region has the DNA TGTGCCAGCAGTTTAGTCCAGGGTAATTCACCCCTCCACTTT. Protein: CASSLVQGNSPLHF. The V gene is TRBV28, the J gene TRBJ1-6, with D possibly matching TRBD1 (5 bases). This CDR3 spans 14 amino acids. Trimming removed 2 bases from V and 6 bases from J, with 8 bases in between. Germline values: CDR1 MDHEN, CDR2 SYDVKM.

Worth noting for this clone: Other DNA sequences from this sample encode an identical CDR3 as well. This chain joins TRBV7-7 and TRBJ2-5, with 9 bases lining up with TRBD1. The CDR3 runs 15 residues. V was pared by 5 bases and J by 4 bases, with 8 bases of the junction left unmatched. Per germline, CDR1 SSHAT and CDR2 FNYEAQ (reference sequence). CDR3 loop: CASSLGTGLGETQYF. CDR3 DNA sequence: TGTGCCAGCAGCCTGGGGACAGGGCTCGGAGAGACCCAGTACTTC. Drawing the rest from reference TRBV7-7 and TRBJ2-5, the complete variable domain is GAGVSQSPRYKVTKRGQDVTLRCDPISSHATLYWYQQALGQGPEFLTYFNYEAQPDKSGLPSDRFSAERPEGSISTLTIQRTEQRDSAMYRCASSLGTGLGETQYFGPGTRLLVL.

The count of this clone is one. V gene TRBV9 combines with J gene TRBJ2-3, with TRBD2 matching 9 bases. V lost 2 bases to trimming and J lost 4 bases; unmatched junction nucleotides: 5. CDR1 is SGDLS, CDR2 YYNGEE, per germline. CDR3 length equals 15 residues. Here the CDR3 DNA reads TGTGCCAGCAGCGTTTCTAGCGGGACGGCAGATACGCAGTATTTT. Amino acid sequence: CASSVSSGTADTQYF.

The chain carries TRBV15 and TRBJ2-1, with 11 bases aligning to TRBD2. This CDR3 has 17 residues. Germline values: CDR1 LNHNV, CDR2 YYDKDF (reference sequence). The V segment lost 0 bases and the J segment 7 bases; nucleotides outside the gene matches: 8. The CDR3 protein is CATSREVSGRAGNEQFF. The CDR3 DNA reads TGTGCCACCAGCAGAGAGGTTAGCGGGAGGGCCGGGAATGAGCAGTTCTTC.

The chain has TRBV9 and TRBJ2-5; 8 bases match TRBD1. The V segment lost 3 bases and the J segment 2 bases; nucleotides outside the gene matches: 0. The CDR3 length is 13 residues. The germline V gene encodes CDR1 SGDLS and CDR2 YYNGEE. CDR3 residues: CASSGDRQETQYF. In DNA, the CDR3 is TGTGCCAGCAGCGGGGACAGGCAAGAGACCCAGTACTTC.

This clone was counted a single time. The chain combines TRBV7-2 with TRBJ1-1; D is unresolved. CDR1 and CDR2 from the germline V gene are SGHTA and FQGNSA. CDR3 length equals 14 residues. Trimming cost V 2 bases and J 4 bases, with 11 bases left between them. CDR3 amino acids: CASSLYYGGTEAFF. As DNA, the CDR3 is TGTGCCAGCAGCTTATACTACGGAGGCACTGAAGCTTTCTTT. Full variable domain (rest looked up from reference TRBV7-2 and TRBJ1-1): GAGVSQSPSNKVTEKGKDVELRCDPISGHTALYWYRQSLGQGLEFLIYFQGNSAPDKSGLPSDRFSAERTGGSVSTLTIQRTQQEDSAVYLCASSLYYGGTEAFFGQGTRLTVV.

The DNA of the CDR3 is TGTGCCAGCTCACCAACCTCAGCCCGACCAGGTGGCTACGAGCAGTACTTC. Its translation is CASSPTSARPGGYEQYF. This sequence joins TRBV18 and TRBJ2-7; D is unclear. The V end lost 2 bases, the J end lost 3 bases, and 20 bases lay between the germline ends. The CDR3 is 17 residues long. CDR1 is KGHSH, CDR2 LQKENI, per germline.